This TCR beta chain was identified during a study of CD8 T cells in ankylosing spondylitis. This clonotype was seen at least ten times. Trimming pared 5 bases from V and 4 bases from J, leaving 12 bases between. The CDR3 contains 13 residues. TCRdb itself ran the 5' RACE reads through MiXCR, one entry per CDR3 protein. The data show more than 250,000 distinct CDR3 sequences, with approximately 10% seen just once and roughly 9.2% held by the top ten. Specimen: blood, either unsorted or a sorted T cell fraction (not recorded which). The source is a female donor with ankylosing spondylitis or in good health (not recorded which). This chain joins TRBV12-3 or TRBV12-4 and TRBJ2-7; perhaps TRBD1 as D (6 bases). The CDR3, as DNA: TGTGCCAGCAGTGGTCTACAGGGTTACGAGCAGTACTTC. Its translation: CASSGLQGYEQYF.